The source of this TCR beta chain is a study of blood T cell repertoires in COVID-19. Study details: In each case, the material was cDNA or gDNA derived from T cells, B-cell-depleted T cells, or PBMCs.

This CDR3 has 15 amino acids. The V end was cut by 6 bases, the J end by 1 base, with 13 bases between. In germline, CDR1 is MNHEY, CDR2 SVGAGI. Per the original data handling: The authors estimated nucleated cell counts from reference gene primer amplification. Some clones are missing from TCRdb's copy, which holds only in-frame ones; the method was immunoSEQ multiplex PCR. The DNA gave D and trimming, while V, J and clone size come from that table. The table includes a few hundred thousand clones, about 90% detected once. The Seattle site enrolled patients during active infection and followed them longitudinally.

The chain has TRBV6-5 and TRBJ1-5, with D tentatively TRBD1 (6 bases). The TCR was taken from a woman between 70 and 85 years old with COVID-19, enrolled during active disease. Specimen: peripheral blood. The CDR3 loop is CASRNTGLSNQPQHF. As DNA, the CDR3 is TGTGCCAGCAGGAATACAGGGTTAAGCAATCAGCCCCAGCATTTT.